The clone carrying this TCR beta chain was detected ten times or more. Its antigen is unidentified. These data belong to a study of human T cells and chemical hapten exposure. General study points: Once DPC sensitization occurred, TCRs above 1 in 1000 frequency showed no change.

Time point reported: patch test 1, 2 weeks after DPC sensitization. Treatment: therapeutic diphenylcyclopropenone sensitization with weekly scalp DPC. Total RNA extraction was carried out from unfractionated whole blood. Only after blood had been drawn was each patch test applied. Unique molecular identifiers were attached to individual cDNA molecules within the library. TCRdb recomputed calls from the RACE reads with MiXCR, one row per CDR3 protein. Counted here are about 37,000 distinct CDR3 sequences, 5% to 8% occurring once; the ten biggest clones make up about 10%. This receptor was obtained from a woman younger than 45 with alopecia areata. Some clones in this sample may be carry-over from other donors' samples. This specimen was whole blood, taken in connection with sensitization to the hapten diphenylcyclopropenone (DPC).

The chain's CDR3 is CASSYGWAEDSNQPQHF. The DNA for the CDR3 is TGTGCCAGCAGTTACGGGTGGGCAGAGGATAGCAATCAGCCCCAGCATTTT. This chain uses TRBV6-6 with TRBJ1-5; D is unclear. This CDR3 region has 17 residues. Germline V gene lookup returns CDR1 MNHNY and CDR2 SVGAGI (reference sequence). The ends were cut back, 2 bases at V and 0 bases at J, with 14 bases in the middle.